This entry lists 28 T cell receptor beta chains sequenced from one sample in a study of T-cell reconstitution after alpha-beta-depleted transplantation in children. It was with unique molecular identifiers that the TCRbeta library was prepared. One entry per CDR3 protein results from TCRdb running MiXCR on the PCR reads. The data contain about 300,000 distinct CDR3 sequences, around 9.1% of them seen just once; the ten biggest clones take up 7% to 9.5%. The sequencing here drew on PBMCs, taken before TCRalphabeta/CD19-depleted stem cell transplant. The receptors shown here come from a boy younger than two with acute myeloid leukemia, due to receive a stem cell transplant.

This clonotype was detected ten times or more. The J gene is TRBJ2-7, the V gene TRBV7-8; D is perhaps TRBD2 (5 bases). This CDR3 contains 17 residues. Germline V gene sequence: CDR1 SGHVS, CDR2 FQNEAQ. V lost 5 bases and J 7 bases, leaving 27 bases between the germline ends. The CDR3 region has the DNA TGTGCCAGCAGCCTCCTTAGGGTTTCTAGCTGGTCGGGGGAGCAGTACTTC. This gives the protein CASSLLRVSSWSGEQYF.

This clonotype came up many times. The chain carries TRBV10-3 and TRBJ2-2; perhaps D is TRBD1 or TRBD2 (5 bases each). The CDR3 sequence is 14 residues long. Germline loops: CDR1 ENHRY, CDR2 SYGVKD. The germline V and J ends were trimmed by 6 bases and 7 bases, with 15 bases remaining between them. The CDR3 is CAISARAGNGELFF. The DNA for the CDR3 is TGTGCCATCAGCGCGCGGGCAGGGAACGGGGAGCTGTTTTTT.

At least ten counts were recorded for this clonotype. V gene TRBV10-3 combines with J gene TRBJ2-5; maybe TRBD1 (5 bases). From germline, CDR1 is ENHRY and CDR2 SYGVKD. This CDR3 has 12 residues. Trimming took off 2 bases at V and 4 bases at J, with 5 bases between the two ends. The CDR3 region has the DNA TGTGCCATCAGTGAGAGGGGAGAGACCCAGTACTTC. Translation gives CAISERGETQYF.

This clonotype was counted ten times or more. CDR3 sequence: CASSLGGVRGGEQFF. In DNA, the CDR3 is TGTGCCAGCAGTTTAGGCGGGGTCAGGGGGGGCGAGCAGTTCTTC. This chain links TRBV28 with TRBJ2-1; D is perhaps TRBD1 or TRBD2 (7 bases each). This CDR3 has 15 residues. V was clipped by 2 bases and J by 10 bases, with 18 bases between them. The germline V gene has CDR1 MDHEN and CDR2 SYDVKM.

V is TRBV20-1 and J is TRBJ2-7; TRBD2 is a possible D gene (6 bases). V lost 6 bases, J lost 2 bases, and 14 bases lay in between. In germline, CDR1 is DFQATT, CDR2 SNEGSKA (reference sequence). The CDR3 has 13 amino acids. The DNA for the CDR3 is TGCAGTGCGGGGACTTCTCTCACCTACGAGCAGTACTTC. This codes for CSAGTSLTYEQYF.

This clonotype occurred many times. The chain is built from TRBV11-1 and TRBJ2-7, with D unresolved. The germline CDR1 and CDR2 sequences are SGHAT and FQDESV (reference sequence). V lost 4 bases, J lost 2 bases, and 18 bases lay in between. The CDR3 length is 16 residues. The CDR3 sequence: CASSSNIGYGAYEQYF. The CDR3 DNA reads TGTGCCAGCAGCTCCAACATAGGTTATGGGGCCTACGAGCAGTACTTC.

This clonotype showed up many times. The rearrangement joins TRBV5-1 to TRBJ2-2; tentative D call: TRBD1 (5 bases). Between the trimmed V and J ends, which lost 3 bases and 4 bases, there was a span of 13 bases. Germline V gene lookup returns CDR1 SGHRS and CDR2 YFSETQ. The CDR3 runs to 15 residues. The CDR3 DNA is TGCGCCAGCAGCTCCAGGGCAGAGACCACCGGGGAGCTGTTTTTT. Translating it yields CASSSRAETTGELFF.

The table lists this clonotype with many counts. The V and J genes are TRBV12-3 or TRBV12-4 and TRBJ2-3; no firm D call. CDR3 length: 15 residues. The V end lost 5 bases, the J end lost 0 bases, and 12 bases lay between the germline ends. The CDR3 here is CASSPRAASTDTQYF. The CDR3 nucleotides are TGTGCCAGCAGTCCCCGGGCAGCTAGCACAGATACGCAGTATTTT.

The table lists this clonotype with many counts. The chain combines TRBV20-1 with TRBJ2-7; 12 bases are a match to TRBD2. Germline CDR1 reads DFQATT; CDR2 reads SNEGSKA (reference sequence). The CDR3 runs to 15 residues. Trimming took 0 bases from V and 4 from J; bases not matched to a gene: 4. The CDR3 DNA sequence: TGCAGTGCTAGAGAGGTGACTAGCGGGAGTTACGAGCAGTACTTC. Its translation is CSAREVTSGSYEQYF.

This clonotype came up a few times. The rearrangement joins TRBV3-1 to TRBJ2-7; 12 nucleotides line up with TRBD2. Per the germline V gene, CDR1 is LGHDT and CDR2 is YNNKEL (reference sequence). V shed 1 base and J 3 bases; nucleotides not matched to a gene: 4. This CDR3 region has 16 residues. The CDR3 sequence is CASSQGRTSGIYEQYF. DNA for the CDR3: TGTGCCAGCAGCCAAGGGAGGACTAGCGGGATCTACGAGCAGTACTTC.

This clonotype was counted once. The V call is TRBV7-2, the J call TRBJ2-7; D could derive from TRBD1 or TRBD2 (5 bases each). The CDR3 contains 14 residues. Per the germline V gene, CDR1 is SGHTA and CDR2 is FQGNSA. The germline V and J ends were trimmed by 5 bases and 7 bases, with 18 bases remaining between them. The CDR3 reads CASSTDYGGREQYF. The CDR3 DNA is TGTGCCAGCAGCACAGATTATGGGGGACGGGAGCAGTACTTC.

This clonotype was counted many times. The chain employs TRBV24-1 and TRBJ2-1; D is unclear. Trimming pared 4 bases from V and 3 bases from J, leaving 12 bases between. The CDR3 extends over 15 amino acids. CDR1 and CDR2 from the germline V gene are KGHDR and SFDVKD. CDR3 residues: CATSDPLRGYNEQFF. The CDR3 region has the DNA TGTGCCACCAGTGACCCCCTAAGAGGCTACAATGAGCAGTTCTTC.

This clonotype has a count of ten or more. This rearrangement joins TRBV6-2 or TRBV6-3 to TRBJ2-5, with 9 bases aligning to TRBD2. The length of the CDR3 is 18 residues. The ends lost 2 bases at V and 5 bases at J; junction bases unmatched: 15. CDR1 and CDR2 from the germline V gene are MNHEY and SVGEGT. The CDR3 DNA reads TGTGCCAGCAGTTACACGGGCGGACTAGCGACTTTTAGGGAGACCCAGTACTTC. This translates into CASSYTGGLATFRETQYF.

The V gene is TRBV4-1, the J gene TRBJ2-5; D tentatively reads TRBD1 or TRBD2 (5 bases each). Trimming took off 3 bases at V and 5 bases at J, with 13 bases between the two ends. The CDR3 is 14 residues long. The germline V gene has CDR1 MGHRA and CDR2 YSYEKL. CDR3 nucleotides: TGCGCCAGCAGCCAGAGGGCAGGGCGGGAGACCCAGTACTTC. This encodes CASSQRAGRETQYF.

This clonotype has at least ten counts. The rearrangement links TRBV12-3 or TRBV12-4 to TRBJ2-5, with D unresolved. V shed 4 bases and J shed 0 bases, with 12 bases lying between them. This CDR3 comprises 15 residues. Here the CDR3 DNA reads TGTGCCAGCAGTTCCGACTCCTTAGACCAAGAGACCCAGTACTTC. Translated: CASSSDSLDQETQYF.

This clonotype was detected many times. The DNA for the CDR3 is TGTGCCAGCAGCTTGGAGGCAGGGGTGAACACTGAAGCTTTCTTT. Protein sequence: CASSLEAGVNTEAFF. The gene calls are TRBV5-4 and TRBJ1-1, with D maybe TRBD1 (6 bases). Germline CDR1 and CDR2: SGHNT and YYREEE (reference sequence). V lost 0 bases, J lost 0 bases, and 9 bases lay in between. The CDR3 is 15 amino acids.

The chain couples TRBV29-1 to TRBJ1-1, with D possibly being TRBD1 (6 bases). The V end was cut by 4 bases, the J end by 1 base, with 7 bases between. Germline V gene data show CDR1 as SQVTM and CDR2 as ANQGSEA. This CDR3 comprises 12 residues. The CDR3 nucleotides are TGCAGCGTTGCAGGGGCGAACACTGAAGCTTTCTTT. Its translation is CSVAGANTEAFF.

The chain joins TRBV12-3 or TRBV12-4 to TRBJ1-6, with 10 bases matching TRBD1. This CDR3 is 15 amino acids long. Germline trimming cut 5 bases from V and 4 bases from J; bases unmatched to any gene: 2. This chain's CDR3 is CASSRTGGYNSPLHF. The CDR3 DNA reads as TGTGCCAGCAGTAGGACAGGGGGTTATAATTCACCCCTCCACTTT.

The chain recombines TRBV12-3 or TRBV12-4 with TRBJ2-1, with 7 bases aligning to TRBD1. The CDR3 sequence is 16 residues long. Losses at the gene ends were 5 bases for V and 2 bases for J; bases not matched to a gene: 9. The CDR3 here is CASSPPQGMAYNEQFF. In DNA, the CDR3 is TGTGCCAGCAGTCCCCCACAGGGGATGGCCTACAATGAGCAGTTCTTC.

The chain links TRBV10-3 to TRBJ2-3; TRBD2 matches at 7 bases. With 3 bases clipped from V and 7 bases from J, the junction kept 7 bases outside the gene matches. The CDR3 spans 14 residues. The V gene's germline CDR1 is ENHRY and CDR2 SYGVKD. The CDR3 DNA sequence: TGTGCCATCAGTGACCGACTAGCTCTAAATACGCAGTATTTT. As protein: CAISDRLALNTQYF.

This clonotype was counted at least ten times. The chain links TRBV12-3 or TRBV12-4 to TRBJ2-5, with 7 bases lining up with TRBD1. The junction had 5 bases not matched to a gene; V was cut back by 3 bases and J by 1 base. The CDR3 sequence is 15 residues long. CDR3 protein: CASSFLGGAQETQYF. CDR3 DNA: TGTGCCAGCAGTTTCCTAGGGGGCGCCCAAGAGACCCAGTACTTC.

This clonotype was observed many times. The rearrangement links TRBV5-1 to TRBJ2-7, with TRBD2 as a possible D gene (6 bases). CDR1 and CDR2 (germline): SGHRS, YFSETQ. The CDR3 extends over 14 amino acids. Trimming left V 0 bases short and J 4 bases short, with 11 bases between. The CDR3 DNA reads TGCGCCAGCAGCTTGGGAGGAGGGTTGTACGAGCAGTACTTC. Protein product: CASSLGGGLYEQYF.

This clonotype was observed at least ten times. The J gene is TRBJ2-5, the V gene TRBV7-9; D remains unclear. Trimming pared 0 bases from V and 2 bases from J, leaving 10 bases between. There are 15 residues in the CDR3. Germline assignment: CDR1 SEHNR and CDR2 FQNEAQ (reference sequence). The CDR3 spells CASSLARLGQETQYF. DNA for the CDR3: TGTGCCAGCAGCTTAGCGCGGCTGGGTCAAGAGACCCAGTACTTC.

This clonotype was picked up many times. At one end, the junction sequence differs from germline, possibly due to a read error. This rearrangement joins TRBV20-1 to TRBJ2-5, with D perhaps TRBD2 (6 bases). The CDR3 sequence is 11 residues long. Germline assignment: CDR1 DFQATT and CDR2 SNEGSKA (reference sequence). Written as DNA, the CDR3 is TGCAGCGCTAGCGTCAAAGAGACCCAGTACTTC. This encodes CSASVKETQYF.

The V call is TRBV6-1, the J call TRBJ1-1; no firm D call. CDR3 length: 13 amino acids. Trimming took 7 bases from V and 6 from J, leaving 15 bases between them. Germline assignment: CDR1 MNHNS and CDR2 SASEGT. CDR3 nucleotides: TGTGCCAGCAATGGAAAAGTAGGAGCTGAAGCTTTCTTT. It specifies CASNGKVGAEAFF.

This clonotype was observed many times. This chain joins TRBV7-2 and TRBJ2-1; D might be TRBD2 (5 bases). The CDR3 covers 14 residues. Trimming removed 5 bases at V and 6 bases at J, with 14 bases between. Germline-derived CDR1 and CDR2 are SGHTA and FQGNSA. CDR3 sequence reads: CASSPRSGTNEQFF. DNA of the CDR3: TGTGCCAGCAGCCCCAGAAGCGGCACCAATGAGCAGTTCTTC.

This clonotype was seen ten or more times. The DNA for the CDR3 is TGTGCCAGCAGTTTCGGAGCTAACTACGAGCAGTACTTC. This sequence encodes CASSFGANYEQYF. The chain recombines TRBV27 with TRBJ2-7; D call uncertain. The CDR3 extends over 13 amino acids. In germline, CDR1 is MNHEY, CDR2 SMNVEV (reference sequence). The V and J ends lost 3 bases and 3 bases respectively, with 9 bases between them.

There are a few counts of this clonotype. V and J are TRBV2 and TRBJ2-3; D is perhaps TRBD1 (6 bases). Germline-derived CDR1 and CDR2 are SNHLY and FYNNEI. The CDR3 has 15 residues. Between the trimmed V and J ends, which lost 10 bases and 2 bases, there was a span of 19 bases. The CDR3 nucleotides are TGTGCCACTCGACCCCGGGACATATTCACAGATACGCAGTATTTT. Translated: CATRPRDIFTDTQYF.